What follows describes a single TCR beta chain. The antigen is not known. This entry comes from a study of spatial heterogeneity in lung cancer. The wider study: Across the raw uncorrected reads, a unique TCR and UMI combination was observed, on average, more than ten times.

The CDR3 sequence is 19 residues long. With 0 bases removed from V and 0 bases from J, the gap between germline ends came to 15 bases. In germline, CDR1 is LGHNA, CDR2 YSLEER. Study-wide findings and caveats: Compared with follow-up, resection was when ubiquitous expanded tumor TCRs appeared in blood more.

Every TCR cDNA molecule carried a tag that served as a unique molecular identifier. Via MiXCR, TCRdb re-called the 5' RACE reads, giving one row per CDR3 protein. The sample yields around 92,000 distinct CDR3 sequences, about 12% seen once. Time point reported: sample taken at primary tumor resection. Whole RNA from tumor, nontumor lung or frozen PBMC was sequenced unsorted. The rearrangement uses TRBV4-3 and TRBJ1-6; D call uncertain. Specimen: PBMCs, collected at surgery. This TCR was recovered from a male donor with early-stage non-small cell lung cancer. The CDR3 here is CASSQDLGPRSSYNSPLHF. CDR3 DNA: TGCGCCAGCAGCCAAGATCTAGGACCGAGAAGCTCCTATAATTCACCCCTCCACTTT.